This T cell receptor (beta chain) was observed in a study of control samples from healthy donors and cancer patients. CDR3 length: 14 amino acids. Germline V gene lookup returns CDR1 SNHLY and CDR2 FYNNEI. The V gene end was trimmed by 10 bases and the J gene end by 4 bases; junction bases not matched to a gene: 6. The repertoire was sequenced with immunoSEQ multiplex PCR; TCRdb's copy has only in-frame clones and lacks some. The sample contains roughly 95,000 clones, 91% of which appear only once. The sequencing input was blood. V usage is TRBV2 and J usage is TRBJ2-1, with TRBD2 identical over 11 bases. The origin of this receptor is a woman in her twenties or thirties in good health. CDR3 sequence: CATLGTSGYNEQFF. The CDR3 DNA reads as TGTGCCACCCTAGGGACTAGCGGATACAATGAGCAGTTCTTC. The full variable domain, with the rest looked up from reference TRBV2 and TRBJ2-1, is EPEVTQTPSHQVTQMGQEVILRCVPISNHLYFYWYRQILGQKVEFLVSFYNNEISEKSEIFDDQFSVERPDGSNFTLKIRSTKLEDSAMYFCATLGTSGYNEQFFGPGTRLTVL.